A selection of T cell receptor beta chains follows, all from one sample in a study of memory CD4+ T cells and cytomegalovirus serostatus. Profiled with immunoSEQ multiplex PCR; TCRdb holds only in-frame clones, not every one. The table shows fewer than 50,000 clones, with 70% to 85% occurring only once. The sample consisted of memory CD4+ T cells from blood. The receptor source for this set is an adult in good health and CMV-seropositive. Each CDR3 is given with its conserved first and last residue. A D gene is named only where the DNA matches it firmly. Clone size appears in some rows only: once, few, many, or a class for an expanded clone.

CDR3aa | CDR3nt | v_gene | d_gene | abundance | j_gene
CSGLAGGTTDTQYF | TGCAGCGGACTAGCGGGGGGGACCACAGATACGCAGTATTTT | TRBV29-1 | TRBD2 | NA | TRBJ2-3
CASSQDPYNEQFF | TGCGCCAGCAGCCAAGACCCCTACAATGAGCAGTTCTTC | TRBV4-1 | NA | NA | TRBJ2-1
CASSPRGHGGTEAFF | TGTGCCAGCAGCCCCAGGGGACATGGAGGGACTGAAGCTTTCTTT | TRBV7-2 | NA | NA | TRBJ1-1
CASRGLAAGDNEQFF | TGTGCCAGCAGGGGGCTAGCGGCAGGCGACAATGAGCAGTTCTTC | TRBV28 | TRBD2 | NA | TRBJ2-1
CASSLGASGQETQYF | TGTGCCAGCAGCTTAGGGGCTAGCGGTCAAGAGACCCAGTACTTC | TRBV11-3 | TRBD2 | NA | TRBJ2-5
CASSLGWGREQYF | TGTGCCAGCAGCTTAGGCTGGGGAAGGGAGCAGTACTTC | TRBV7-2 | NA | medium-sized | TRBJ2-7
CASSVGDRRQEKLFF | TGTGCCAGCAGCGTAGGGGACCGAAGGCAAGAAAAACTGTTTTTT | TRBV9 | NA | NA | TRBJ1-4
CASTNTGAPNQPQHF | TGTGCCAGTACCAATACAGGGGCCCCTAATCAGCCCCAGCATTTT | TRBV19 | TRBD1 | few | TRBJ1-5
CASSELGGANVLTF | TGTGCCAGCAGTGAACTTGGTGGGGCCAACGTCCTGACTTTC | TRBV6-4 | NA | NA | TRBJ2-6
CASSKGRTGELFF | TGTGCCAGCAGCAAAGGTAGAACCGGGGAGCTGTTTTTT | TRBV21-1 | NA | NA | TRBJ2-2
CASSLAGNTGELFF | TGTGCCAGCAGCCTAGCGGGGAACACCGGGGAGCTGTTTTTT | TRBV5-6 | TRBD2 | once | TRBJ2-2
CASSPRFADTQYF | TGTGCCAGCAGCCCCCGGTTTGCAGATACGCAGTATTTT | TRBV7-8 | NA | once | TRBJ2-3
CASSEPPRGLYTEAFF | TGTGCCAGCAGTGAACCTCCCAGGGGGCTGTACACTGAAGCTTTCTTT | TRBV6-1 | TRBD1 | NA | TRBJ1-1
CASSLKGNTEAFF | TGCGCCAGCAGCTTAAAAGGGAACACTGAAGCTTTCTTT | TRBV5-1 | NA | NA | TRBJ1-1
CASSLGPAGSSDTQYF | TGTGCCAGCAGCTTAGGTCCTGCGGGGTCATCAGATACGCAGTATTTT | TRBV7-2 | NA | NA | TRBJ2-3
CASNWTLIHQPQHF | TGTGCCAGCAATTGGACCTTAATCCATCAGCCCCAGCATTTT | TRBV6-4 | NA | NA | TRBJ1-5
CASSRTQAFF | TGTGCCAGCAGTCGGACCCAAGCTTTCTTT | TRBV6-6 | NA | NA | TRBJ1-1
CASSLRTGITDTQYF | TGTGCCAGCAGCTTAAGGACTGGGATCACAGATACGCAGTATTTT | TRBV7-2 | NA | NA | TRBJ2-3
CASSMYSHSGANVLTF | TGTGCCAGTAGTATGTACAGTCACTCTGGGGCCAACGTCCTGACTTTC | TRBV19 | NA | NA | TRBJ2-6
CASSYIAAEETQYF | TGTGCCAGCAGCTACATTGCCGCAGAGGAGACCCAGTACTTC | TRBV5-6 | NA | NA | TRBJ2-5
CASSPGGRGTEAFF | TGTGCCAGCAGTCCCGGGGGTAGAGGCACTGAAGCTTTCTTT | TRBV11-3 | NA | NA | TRBJ1-1
CASSQLTNYGYTF | TGTGCCAGCAGTCAACTAACCAACTATGGCTACACCTTC | TRBV7-9 | NA | once | TRBJ1-2
CASSLGQGFPEQFF | TGTGCCAGCAGCCTGGGACAGGGGTTCCCGGAGCAGTTCTTC | TRBV14 | TRBD1 | NA | TRBJ2-1
CASSLARAGGLYEQYF | TGTGCCAGCAGCTTAGCGCGGGCGGGGGGATTATACGAGCAGTACTTC | TRBV7-2 | TRBD2 | NA | TRBJ2-7
CASSQEWAGVETQYF | TGTGCCAGCAGCCAAGAGTGGGCGGGAGTGGAGACCCAGTACTTC | TRBV4-2 | TRBD2 | NA | TRBJ2-5
CASSWDNRIEQFF | TGTGCCAGCAGTTGGGACAATCGTATTGAGCAGTTCTTC | TRBV6-1 | NA | NA | TRBJ2-1
CSVFGGSGYTF | TGCAGTGTATTCGGGGGAAGTGGCTACACCTTC | TRBV29-1 | NA | NA | TRBJ1-2
CASSIGAATNEKLFF | TGTGCCAGTAGTATAGGCGCAGCAACTAATGAAAAACTGTTTTTT | TRBV19 | NA | few | TRBJ1-4
CASSLVNQPQHF | TGTGCCAGTAGTTTGGTGAATCAGCCCCAGCATTTT | TRBV19 | NA | NA | TRBJ1-5
CASSLYPPGQNQETQYF | TGCGCCAGCAGCCTTTATCCCCCGGGACAAAACCAAGAGACCCAGTACTTC | TRBV4-1 | NA | NA | TRBJ2-5